This T cell receptor beta chain is from a study of prognosis after radiotherapy for stage I lung cancer. As for the study in general: Patients with tumors diagnosed as squamous cell carcinoma numbered 7 or 8, and those with adenocarcinoma twelve.

The TCR beta CDR3 region was amplified from genomic DNA, with two rounds of multiplex PCR being used for the amplification. Amplification during the initial PCR round employed primers specific to each TRBV and TRBJ gene. TCRdb reanalysed the multiplex PCR reads using MiXCR and keeps one entry per CDR3 protein. The sample carries fewer than 40,000 distinct CDR3 sequences, about 32% recorded once. The CDR3 spans 16 residues. With 1 base clipped from V and 2 bases from J, the junction kept 7 bases outside the gene matches. From germline, CDR1 is MNHEY and CDR2 SMNVEV (reference sequence). This clonotype was recorded many times.

The material sequenced was PBMCs, taken before or after stereotactic body radiation therapy (not recorded which). The source is a donor older than 45 with non-small cell lung cancer. This rearrangement joins TRBV27 to TRBJ1-1, with TRBD1 identical over 7 bases. The CDR3: CASSLFRGQGNTEAFF. In nucleotides, the CDR3 is TGTGCCAGCAGTTTATTTAGGGGGCAAGGAAACACTGAAGCTTTCTTT.